The present entry profiles one TCR beta chain with its context. Antigen: not known. A read error may produce the germline difference seen at one junction end. This sample was taken from a study of T cells in tuberculosis. At the level of the study: The T cells targeted glucose monomycolate, a mycobacterial lipid, via CD1B. A South African cohort included IGRA-negative adolescents, latently infected IGRA-positive adolescents and adults with active tuberculosis.

TCRdb's table, derived via immunoSEQ multiplex PCR, lists solely in-frame clones and lacks some. The sample contains fewer than 45,000 clones, roughly 96% of which appear only once. Study results and limitations: GMM-specific TCRs were nearer to active tuberculosis alpha repertoires, suggesting expansion. A GMM-specific repertoire classifier reached about 85% accuracy, AUROC 0.90.

This CDR3 is 14 amino acids long. Germline values: CDR1 SGHVS, CDR2 FQNEAQ. Sequenced input: PBMCs. The chain uses TRBV7-8 and TRBJ2-3, with 8 bases matching TRBD1. This receptor was taken from a donor aged 10-29 years with latent tuberculosis or without tuberculosis infection. In DNA, the CDR3 is TGTGCCAGCAGCTTTGGACAGGGCACCGATACGCAGTATTTT. It encodes CASSFGQGTDTQYF.